This is a list of T cell receptor beta chains from one sample in a study of blood T cells in healthy people across ages. TCRdb re-analysed the 5' RACE reads in MiXCR, keeping a single row per CDR3 protein. Of roughly 1,300,000 distinct CDR3 sequences detected, 59% appear once; the ten largest clones hold over 6.5%. What was sequenced was blood. These receptors were taken from a man in his late teens or twenties in good health. CDR3s include the opening cysteine and the closing phenylalanine or tryptophan. The D gene is left open where the match is weak. Clone size appears in some rows only: once, few, many, or a class for an expanded clone.

TRBJ1-1 | TRBD1 | TRBV20-1 | - | CSASRDRGISEAFF | TGCAGTGCTAGCCGGGACAGGGGGATCTCTGAAGCTTTCTTT
TRBJ2-1 | - | TRBV6-5 | - | CASSFTTGLDNEQFF | TGTGCCAGCAGTTTTACAACGGGACTCGACAATGAGCAGTTCTTC
TRBJ2-7 | - | TRBV5-5 | - | CASSLYGTPYSYEQYF | TGTGCCAGCAGCTTGTATGGCACCCCCTATTCCTACGAGCAGTACTTC
TRBJ2-3 | - | TRBV24-1 | once | CATSDRGTSTDTQYF | TGTGCCACCAGTGATCGAGGGACATCGACAGATACGCAGTATTTT
TRBJ2-7 | TRBD1 | TRBV29-1 | - | CSVGTGTGGYEQYF | TGCAGCGTGGGAACCGGGACAGGGGGCTACGAGCAGTACTTC
TRBJ1-1 | - | TRBV5-1 | - | CASSLAWEAEAFF | TGCGCCAGCAGCTTGGCCTGGGAGGCTGAAGCTTTCTTT
TRBJ2-5 | - | TRBV27 | once | CASNRLEGGRETQYF | TGTGCCAGCAACCGATTGGAGGGTGGGAGAGAGACCCAGTACTTC
TRBJ1-1 | - | TRBV5-1 | - | CASSPDRSNLNTEAFF | TGCGCCAGCAGCCCGGACAGATCAAACTTAAACACTGAAGCTTTCTTT
TRBJ2-7 | TRBD1 | TRBV27 | many | CASSLTGHEQYF | TGTGCCAGCAGTTTGACAGGGCACGAGCAGTACTTC
TRBJ1-4 | TRBD1 | TRBV7-9 | - | CASSRNSRGQAEKLFF | TGTGCCAGCAGTCGAAACTCCAGGGGGCAAGCTGAAAAACTGTTTTTT
TRBJ2-6 | TRBD1 | TRBV6-5 | few | CASSYFTGTGSPNVLTF | TGTGCCAGCAGTTACTTCACCGGGACAGGTAGTCCCAACGTCCTGACTTTC
TRBJ1-2 | - | TRBV7-6 | - | CASSKWSYGYTF | TGTGCCAGCAGCAAATGGAGTTATGGCTACACCTTC
TRBJ1-5 | - | TRBV7-9 | - | CASSFSEHYNQPQHF | TGTGCCAGCAGCTTTTCAGAACACTACAATCAGCCCCAGCATTTT
TRBJ1-2 | TRBD1 | TRBV7-2 | - | CASSLGGRGRGNYGYTF | TGTGCCAGCAGCTTAGGTGGCAGGGGGCGCGGCAACTATGGCTACACCTTC
TRBJ2-6 | - | TRBV7-7 | - | CASASGSGANVLTF | TGTGCTAGTGCGTCTGGGTCTGGGGCCAACGTCCTGACTTTC
TRBJ1-6 | TRBD1 | TRBV12-3/TRBV12-4 | - | CASTLRQGLNSPLHF | TGTGCCAGCACCCTCCGACAGGGCCTTAATTCACCCCTCCACTTT
TRBJ1-2 | - | TRBV20-1 | few | CSARDFYGYTF | TGCAGTGCTAGAGACTTCTATGGCTACACCTTC
TRBJ2-1 | - | TRBV27 | - | CASSPLSLGNEQFF | TGTGCCAGCAGTCCGCTCTCCTTGGGAAATGAGCAGTTCTTC
TRBJ1-2 | - | TRBV28 | - | CASGLGLRGYTF | TGTGCCAGCGGCCTTGGGCTAAGGGGCTACACCTTC
TRBJ2-5 | - | TRBV6-5 | - | CASSFSSARETQYF | TGTGCCAGCAGTTTCTCTAGCGCCCGCGAGACCCAGTACTTC
TRBJ2-1 | TRBD1 | TRBV25-1 | few | CASRRDRGMSDEQFF | TGTGCCAGCAGAAGGGACAGGGGAATGTCGGATGAGCAGTTCTTC
TRBJ1-4 | - | TRBV10-3 | few | CAISGGQTNEKLFF | TGTGCCATCAGTGGCGGACAGACTAATGAAAAACTGTTTTTT
TRBJ1-5 | - | TRBV12-3/TRBV12-4 | - | CASSLTKGQPQHF | TGTGCCAGCAGTTTAACAAAGGGTCAGCCCCAGCATTTT
TRBJ2-7 | - | TRBV7-9 | few | CASSFPMYEQYF | TGTGCCAGCAGCTTCCCGATGTACGAGCAGTACTTC
TRBJ2-5 | TRBD1 | TRBV28 | - | CASSQTGVVETQYF | TGTGCCAGCAGCCAAACAGGGGTCGTTGAGACCCAGTACTTC
TRBJ2-2 | - | TRBV10-3 | once | CATGDSGELFF | TGTGCCACCGGGGATTCCGGGGAGCTGTTTTTT
TRBJ1-1 | - | TRBV7-2 | - | CASSLESTKAFF | TGTGCCAGCAGCTTAGAGAGTACTAAAGCTTTCTTT
TRBJ1-1 | - | TRBV6-1 | - | CATSETSNTEAFF | TGTGCCACCTCAGAGACATCGAACACTGAAGCTTTCTTT
TRBJ2-1 | - | TRBV6-1 | - | CASSDRESYEQFF | TGTGCCAGCAGTGACAGGGAGAGCTACGAGCAGTTCTTC
TRBJ2-7 | TRBD2 | TRBV6-2/TRBV6-3 | once | CASRLAGEHYEQYF | TGTGCCAGCAGGCTAGCGGGGGAACACTACGAGCAGTACTTC
TRBJ2-1 | - | TRBV20-1 | - | CSAVRSVAYNEQFF | TGCAGTGCGGTGAGAAGTGTTGCCTACAATGAGCAGTTCTTC
TRBJ2-4 | TRBD2 | TRBV4-2 | - | CASSQGRLAGLAKNIQYF | TGTGCCAGCAGCCAAGGAAGACTAGCGGGATTAGCCAAAAACATTCAGTACTTC
TRBJ2-5 | - | TRBV29-1 | - | CSVEPRFVGGETQYF | TGCAGCGTTGAACCGCGGTTTGTGGGCGGGGAGACCCAGTACTTC
TRBJ2-1 | - | TRBV20-1 | - | CSARTPGNEQFF | TGCAGTGCTCGGACTCCGGGGAATGAGCAGTTCTTC
TRBJ1-2 | TRBD1 | TRBV6-5 | few | CASSGGTGSEYGYTF | TGTGCCAGCAGTGGCGGGACAGGGTCGGAGTATGGCTACACCTTC
TRBJ2-7 | - | TRBV11-2 | few | CASSHRDTHEQYF | TGTGCCAGCAGCCACCGGGACACCCACGAGCAGTACTTC
TRBJ2-5 | TRBD2 | TRBV5-1 | few | CASSYRGLAFAETQYF | TGCGCCAGCAGCTACCGGGGACTAGCGTTCGCAGAGACCCAGTACTTC
TRBJ2-5 | - | TRBV27 | - | CASSPRTPVTETQYF | TGTGCCAGCAGCCCTAGGACACCGGTCACGGAGACCCAGTACTTC
TRBJ2-7 | - | TRBV9 | few | CASSESGTASLQQYF | TGTGCCAGCAGCGAATCCGGGACCGCTTCCCTCCAGCAGTACTTC
TRBJ2-7 | TRBD2 | TRBV6-2/TRBV6-3 | once | CASSYHMTSGVIAYEQYF | TGTGCCAGCAGTTACCACATGACTAGCGGGGTAATCGCCTACGAGCAGTACTTC
TRBJ2-7 | - | TRBV7-6 | - | CDSSLEAGGDASEQYF | TGTGACAGCAGCTTAGAGGCGGGCGGGGACGCCTCCGAGCAGTACTTC
TRBJ2-1 | - | TRBV20-1 | - | CSARGRGAGNEQFF | TGCAGTGCTAGGGGACGGGGGGCGGGCAATGAGCAGTTCTTC
TRBJ2-7 | - | TRBV20-1 | - | CSATGGGTFYEQYF | TGCAGTGCTACCGGTGGCGGGACCTTCTACGAGCAGTACTTC
TRBJ2-7 | - | TRBV11-2 | - | CASSLELAPEQYF | TGTGCCAGCAGCTTAGAACTAGCCCCCGAGCAGTACTTC
TRBJ2-7 | TRBD1 | TRBV28 | - | CASSLALGTGDEQYF | TGTGCCAGCAGCTTGGCCCTCGGGACAGGGGACGAGCAGTACTTC
TRBJ2-7 | TRBD1 | TRBV4-1 | - | CASSQGQASHEQYF | TGCGCCAGCAGCCAGGGACAGGCGTCCCACGAGCAGTACTTC
TRBJ2-3 | - | TRBV29-1 | - | CSVFGTPSPDTQYF | TGCAGCGTTTTCGGGACCCCCAGTCCAGATACGCAGTATTTT
TRBJ2-5 | - | TRBV7-2 | - | CASSLTVPRETQYF | TGTGCCAGCAGCTTAACAGTACCAAGGGAGACCCAGTACTTC
TRBJ1-2 | TRBD1 | TRBV27 | - | CASSLYSGGYNYGYTF | TGTGCCAGCAGTTTATATTCAGGGGGCTATAACTATGGCTACACCTTC
TRBJ2-1 | - | TRBV4-1 | - | CASSQGEHRRDNEQFF | TGTGCCAGCAGCCAAGGGGAGCACCGGCGGGACAATGAGCAGTTCTTT
TRBJ2-7 | TRBD2 | TRBV4-1 | - | CASSQTSGGAKYEQYF | TGCGCCAGCAGCCAGACTAGCGGGGGGGCCAAGTACGAGCAGTACTTC
TRBJ2-1 | - | TRBV20-1 | - | CSARGRNVNEQFF | TGCAGTGCTAGAGGGAGGAACGTCAATGAGCAGTTCTTC
TRBJ1-4 | - | TRBV7-9 | - | CASSLTGEENEKLFF | TGTGCCAGCAGCTTGACGGGGGAAGAGAATGAAAAACTGTTTTTT
TRBJ1-6 | - | TRBV10-3 | - | CAISGGDSPLHF | TGTGCCATCAGCGGGGGGGATTCACCCCTCCACTTT